What follows are 9 T cell receptor beta chains derived from one specimen sequenced in a study of regulatory dendritic cells for organ transplantation. Which antigens these TCRs recognize remains unknown. Sorted T cells were CFSE-labeled and cultured 5 days with allogeneic regulatory or mature dendritic cells at 1:10. Profiling relied on immunoSEQ multiplex PCR, and the TCRdb table lists in-frame clones only, not all of them. The data hold over 20,000 clones, with 75% to 90% observed a single time. Sequencing was carried out using naive CD4+ T cells from blood cultured with regulatory dendritic cells. Subset here: CD45RA+ naive T cells. All receptors derive from a human donor in good health.

CDR3 sequence reads: CASSGSGTGHQPQHF. The CDR3 region has the DNA TGTGCCAGCAGTGGATCCGGGACAGGGCATCAGCCCCAGCATTTT. The genes are TRBV6-5 and TRBJ1-5; TRBD1 agrees at 9 bases. CDR3 length equals 15 residues. After removal of 5 bases from V and 5 bases from J, the junction contained 7 bases not matched to a gene. Per germline, CDR1 MNHEY and CDR2 SVGAGI.

The chain employs TRBV2 and TRBJ2-3; D uncertain. There are 13 residues in the CDR3. Trimming removed 6 bases from V and 3 bases from J, with 10 bases in between. The V gene's germline CDR1 is SNHLY and CDR2 FYNNEI. CDR3 sequence reads: CASRRRHTDTQYF. The DNA for the CDR3 is TGTGCCAGCAGGAGACGTCATACAGATACGCAGTATTTT. The full variable domain, in which reference TRBV2 and TRBJ2-3 provide the parts outside the CDR3, is EPEVTQTPSHQVTQMGQEVILRCVPISNHLYFYWYRQILGQKVEFLVSFYNNEISEKSEIFDDQFSVERPDGSNFTLKIRSTKLEDSAMYFCASRRRHTDTQYFGPGTRLTVL.

The genes are TRBV5-5 and TRBJ1-2; D perhaps matches TRBD1 (6 bases). V lost 4 bases and J lost 6, with 13 bases in between. Germline CDR1 reads SGHKS; CDR2 reads YYEKEE (reference sequence). The CDR3 consists of 13 residues. The CDR3 DNA is TGTGCCAGCAGCACCGGACAGCCTCATGGCTACACCTTC. Translation gives CASSTGQPHGYTF. Together with reference TRBV5-5 and TRBJ1-2, the CDR3 gives the full variable domain: DAGVTQSPTHLIKTRGQQVTLRCSPISGHKSVSWYQQVLGQGPQFIFQYYEKEERGRGNFPDRFSARQFPNYSSELNVNALLLGDSALYLCASSTGQPHGYTFGSGTRLTVV.

This clone showed up just a few times. This sequence joins TRBV7-3 and TRBJ2-1; 11 bases match TRBD2. CDR1 and CDR2 (germline): SGHTA, FQGTGA. This CDR3 is 14 amino acids long. The J segment lost 10 bases and the V segment lost 5 bases, leaving 7 bases of the junction unmatched. In DNA form, the CDR3 reads TGTGCCAGCAGCATTACTAGCGGGAGTGGGGAGCAGTTCTTC. This encodes CASSITSGSGEQFF.

CDR3 DNA sequence: TGTGCCAGTAGTATAGCACCCCGGGACGCCCAGGCCAAAAACATTCAGTACTTC. Residues: CASSIAPRDAQAKNIQYF. The chain couples TRBV19 to TRBJ2-4, with D tentatively TRBD1 or TRBD2 (5 bases each). From germline, CDR1 is LNHDA and CDR2 SQIVND (reference sequence). V lost 1 base to trimming and J lost 1 base, with 17 bases between them. There are 18 residues in the CDR3.

In regard to this clone: The junction does not match germline at one end; this may be a read error. The CDR3, as DNA: TGTGCTAGCAGCTCGGGCGGCCAGCCCCAGCATTTT. This sequence encodes CASSSGGQPQHF. The V gene is TRBV7-7, the J gene TRBJ1-5; no firm D call. Germline loops: CDR1 SSHAT, CDR2 FNYEAQ (reference sequence). The CDR3 sequence is 12 residues long.

V usage is TRBV28 and J usage is TRBJ2-3; D not certain. CDR1 MDHEN and CDR2 SYDVKM come from the germline V gene. This CDR3 region has 12 residues. Trimming removed 7 bases from V and 3 bases from J, with 8 bases in between. CDR3 region: CASTKITDTQYF. The CDR3 DNA is TGTGCCAGCACGAAAATAACAGATACGCAGTATTTT.

The genes are TRBV18 and TRBJ1-5; TRBD1 is a possible D gene (6 bases). CDR3 length equals 14 residues. V was shortened by 3 bases and J by 4 bases, with 10 bases between the two germline ends. The germline gives CDR1 KGHSH, CDR2 LQKENI. CDR3 protein: CASSPDRSNQPQHF. The CDR3 bases are TGTGCCAGCTCACCCGACAGGTCAAATCAGCCCCAGCATTTT. The variable domain in full, completed from reference TRBV18 and TRBJ1-5, reads NAGVMQNPRHLVRRRGQEARLRCSPMKGHSHVYWYRQLPEEGLKFMVYLQKENIIDESGMPKERFSAEFPKEGPSILRIQQVVRGDSAAYFCASSPDRSNQPQHFGDGTRLSIL.

The chain joins TRBV2 to TRBJ1-1; the D is unclear. The length of the CDR3 is 13 residues. Germline values: CDR1 SNHLY, CDR2 FYNNEI. V was trimmed by 10 bases and J by 0 bases, leaving 12 bases between them. CDR3: CATSVGLNTEAFF. CDR3 DNA: TGTGCCACCTCGGTCGGGCTGAACACTGAAGCTTTCTTT.